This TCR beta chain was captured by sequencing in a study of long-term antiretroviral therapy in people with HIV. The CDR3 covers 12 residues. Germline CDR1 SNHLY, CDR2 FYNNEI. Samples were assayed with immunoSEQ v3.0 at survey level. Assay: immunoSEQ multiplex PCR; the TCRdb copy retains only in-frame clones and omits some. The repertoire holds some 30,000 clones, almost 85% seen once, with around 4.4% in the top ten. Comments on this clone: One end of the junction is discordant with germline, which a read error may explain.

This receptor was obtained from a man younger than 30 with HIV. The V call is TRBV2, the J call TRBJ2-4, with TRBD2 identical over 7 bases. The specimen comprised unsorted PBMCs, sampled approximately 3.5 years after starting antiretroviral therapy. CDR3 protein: CASSEWAARGDF. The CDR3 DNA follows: TGTGCCAGCAGTGAATGGGCTGCCCGGGGGGACTTC.